Shown below are 25 T cell receptor beta chains from a single sample sequenced in a study of tumor-infiltrating lymphocytes in primary liver carcinoma. Priming with a constant-region primer yielded TCR beta cDNA from 450 to 550 ng total RNA. ARM-PCR, slightly modified, supplied the TCR beta libraries through three nested multiplex PCR rounds. Each of the first two PCR rounds ran approximately 10 cycles with TRBV1-TRBV30 forward and C-beta reverse primers. MiXCR was run by TCRdb on the multiplex PCR reads, yielding one entry per CDR3 protein. The sample lists approximately 76,000 distinct CDR3 sequences, over 70% occurring once. Co-extraction yielded RNA and DNA from 20-30 mg of unsorted bulk tissue. Sequenced sample: liver tumor tissue from sampling region 4. Subset reported: tumor region T4, right-lateral pole. Source of these receptors: a woman in her sixties or seventies with primary liver carcinoma and hepatitis B virus infection.

As for this clonotype: A read error may explain this, as a much larger clone is one base away. The V and J genes are TRBV5-1 and TRBJ2-5; unclear D gene. The CDR3 is 13 residues long. CDR1 and CDR2 from the germline V gene are SGHRS and YFSETQ. CDR3: CVSSLHQKETQYF. DNA for the CDR3: TGCGTCAGCAGCTTGCATCAGAAAGAGACCCAGTACTTC.

As for this clonotype: This may arise from a read error, as a much more abundant clone is one base away. V usage is TRBV5-1 and J usage is TRBJ2-3, with a possible D match to TRBD2 (6 bases). Germline-derived CDR1 and CDR2 are SGHRS and YFSETQ. V lost 6 bases, J lost 0 bases, and 14 bases lay in between. The CDR3 extends over 15 amino acids. The CDR3 here is CASNLSGTSTDTQYF. Written as DNA, the CDR3 is TGCGCCAGCAACCTATCAGGGACTAGCACAGATACGCAGTATTTT. The full variable domain, its missing parts supplied by reference TRBV5-1 and TRBJ2-3, is KAGVTQTPRYLIKTRGQQVTLSCSPISGHRSVSWYQQTPGQGLQFLFEYFSETQRNKGNFPGRFSGRQFSNSRSEMNVSTLELGDSALYLCASNLSGTSTDTQYFGPGTRLTVL.

Points on this clonotype: Sequence at one end of the junction differs from germline and may be a read error. This chain links TRBV28 with TRBJ2-7, with 7 bases aligning to TRBD1. The CDR3 sequence is 13 residues long. The germline gives CDR1 MDHEN, CDR2 SYDVKM. This CDR3 is CTSIGTAQYEQYF. CDR3 nucleotides: TGTACCAGCATCGGGACAGCCCAATACGAGCAGTACTTC.

J is TRBJ2-2 and V is TRBV21-1; TRBD2 is the table's D call, not checked against the DNA. TRBV21-1 counts as a pseudogene. This CDR3 region has 14 residues. This CDR3 is CASRWLEDTGEPFF. CDR3 nucleotide sequence: TGTGCCAGCAGGTGGCTAGAGGACACCGGGGAGCCGTTTTTT.

Regarding this clonotype: An end of the junction does not agree with germline; a read error may underlie this. The chain joins TRBV6-1 to TRBJ2-1; 7 bases align to TRBD2. This CDR3 has 20 residues. CDR1 is MNHNS and CDR2 is SASEGT in the germline V gene. In DNA form, the CDR3 reads TGTGCCAGCAGTCTCCGGACCAGCGGGACGAAACTCGCCTCCTACCATGAGCAGTTCTTC. Translating gives CASSLRTSGTKLASYHEQFF.

The CDR3 bases are TGTGCCAGCAGTGGCGTAGCGGGGGGGTCCATAGATACGCAGTATTTT. As protein: CASSGVAGGSIDTQYF. The rearrangement joins TRBV6-4 to TRBJ2-3; TRBD2 matches at 11 bases. This CDR3 is built from 16 residues. Germline V CDR1 and CDR2: MRHNA, SNTAGT. The J segment lost 5 bases and the V segment lost 4 bases, leaving 8 bases of the junction unmatched.

With regard to this clonotype: A read error may explain this, as a much larger clone is one base away. The chain joins TRBV20-1 to TRBJ2-7, with TRBD1 identical over 12 bases. J was trimmed by 5 bases and V by 6 bases; bases with no gene match: 14. Per germline, CDR1 DFQATT and CDR2 SNEGSKA (reference sequence). This CDR3 has 16 amino acids. CDR3 in DNA: TGCAGTGCCGGGGGACAGGGGGCCATCGGGACGCACGAGCAGTACTTC. Amino acids: CSAGGQGAIGTHEQYF.

To note about this clonotype: Just one base apart from a much larger clone, this may be a read error. The V gene is TRBV6-4, the J gene TRBJ2-5; 7 nucleotides line up with TRBD2. The CDR3 has 13 residues. V gave up 10 bases and J gave up 3 bases; unmatched junction bases: 8. CDR1 is MRHNA and CDR2 is SNTAGT in the germline V gene. The CDR3 DNA reads TGTGCCAACATCTGGCGGGAGAAAGAGACCCAGTACTTC. Translation: CANIWREKETQYF.

The CDR3 loop reads CSVEGVADGRGEQFF. CDR3 nucleotides: TGCAGCGTTGAAGGAGTAGCGGATGGACGGGGTGAGCAGTTCTTC. This chain joins TRBV29-1 and TRBJ2-1; D possibly corresponds to TRBD2 (6 bases). Germline loops: CDR1 SQVTM, CDR2 ANQGSEA. This CDR3 contains 15 residues. The germline V and J ends were trimmed by 1 base and 9 bases, with 19 bases remaining between them.

J is TRBJ2-7 and V is TRBV11-2, with a possible D match to TRBD1 (6 bases). The CDR3 is 14 residues long. Trimming pared 9 bases from V and 6 bases from J, leaving 21 bases between. Germline loops: CDR1 SGHAT, CDR2 FQNNGV. CDR3 nucleotides: TGTGCCAGAAGTCCCCCTCCAGGGGCTAGCGAGCAGTACTTC. This codes for CARSPPPGASEQYF.

Turning to this clonotype: Sequence at one end of the junction differs from germline and may be a read error. V usage is TRBV10-3 and J usage is TRBJ1-5; possible D gene TRBD1, 6 bases. CDR3 length equals 13 residues. CDR1 is ENHRY, CDR2 SYGVKD, per germline. Here the CDR3 reads CAVGGLENHPQHF. The CDR3 bases are TGTGCCGTTGGGGGGCTGGAGAATCATCCCCAGCATTTT.

Concerning this clonotype: A read error may produce the germline difference seen at one junction end. The chain has TRBV6-2 or TRBV6-3 and TRBJ2-7, with D possibly matching TRBD2 (5 bases). The germline V gene encodes CDR1 MNHEY and CDR2 SVGEGT. The CDR3 is made up of 18 amino acids. CDR3 loop: CASSYSISSGKVTYERCF. The CDR3 DNA sequence: TGTGCCAGCAGTTACTCAATTTCGAGTGGGAAAGTCACGTACGAGCGGTGCTTC.

This clonotype was observed a few times. The chain joins TRBV28 to TRBJ1-2, with a weak D call TRBD1 (6 bases). V was shortened by 4 bases and J by 5 bases, with 14 bases between the two germline ends. CDR1 is MDHEN and CDR2 is SYDVKM in the germline V gene. The CDR3 extends over 14 amino acids. The CDR3 DNA sequence: TGTGCCAGCAGTTCAAAAGGGGGGGTGTATGGCTACACCTTC. It codes for CASSSKGGVYGYTF.

In regard to this clonotype: One junction end disagrees with the germline gene, perhaps due to a read error. The chain combines TRBV11-3 with TRBJ2-1; D remains unclear. This CDR3 region has 17 residues. Germline lookup yields CDR1 SGHNT and CDR2 YENEEA. The CDR3 region is CASSLRPIQRFYNEQFF. The CDR3 DNA reads TGTGCAAGCAGCTTACGACCGATACAGAGATTCTACAATGAGCAGTTCTTC.

This chain joins TRBV2 and TRBJ1-5; the D is unclear. This CDR3 spans 13 amino acids. Germline CDR1 and CDR2: SNHLY and FYNNEI. V was pared by 0 bases and J by 5 bases, with 5 bases between. CDR3 DNA sequence: TGTGCCAGCAGTGAAGCCTTAGATCAGCCCCAGCATTTT. Translated, it gives CASSEALDQPQHF.

This clonotype was detected a few times. The chain links TRBV7-3 to TRBJ2-6; TRBD1 is a possible D gene (6 bases). Trimming pared 1 base from V and 4 bases from J, leaving 11 bases between. Looked up from germline, CDR1 is SGHTA and CDR2 is FQGTGA. This CDR3 region has 16 residues. Here the CDR3 DNA reads TGTGCCAGCAGCTTAAAAGGGGGTGCGGGGGCCAACGTCCTGACTTTC. Its protein is CASSLKGGAGANVLTF.

Worth noting for this clonotype: The junction departs from germline at one end; a sequencing error may be responsible. The chain has TRBV6-6 and TRBJ1-1, with a possible D match to TRBD1 (6 bases). The CDR3 totals 13 residues. Looked up from germline, CDR1 is MNHNY and CDR2 is SVGAGI (reference sequence). In DNA form, the CDR3 reads TGTACCAGCAGCCCACAGGGACTCACTGAAGCTTTCTTT. Translating it yields CTSSPQGLTEAFF.

Within the sample, this clonotype is medium-sized. The gene calls are TRBV11-2 and TRBJ2-5, with 9 bases fitting TRBD1. The CDR3 length is 16 residues. J gave up 5 bases and V 4 bases, and 11 bases lay outside the gene matches. In germline, CDR1 is SGHAT, CDR2 FQNNGV. The CDR3 here is CASSSTGTGHRETQYF. The CDR3 nucleotides read TGTGCCAGCAGCTCCACCGGGACAGGGCACAGGGAGACCCAGTACTTC.

Remarks on this clonotype: This clone may be a read error of a much larger clone one base away. The V and J genes are TRBV18 and TRBJ2-5; D may correspond to TRBD1 or TRBD2 (6 bases each). Trimming shortened V by 1 base and J by 5 bases, and 17 bases separated the two germline ends. The CDR3 runs 16 residues. Germline V gene sequence: CDR1 KGHSH, CDR2 LQKENI. DNA of the CDR3: TGTGCCAGCTCACCACGCCGACTAGAGGGGGAGGAGACCCAGTACTTC. As protein: CASSPRRLEGEETQYF.

Note on this clonotype: This may be a read error, as it is one base from a much larger clone. The rearrangement joins TRBV5-1 to TRBJ2-1; 9 bases align to TRBD2. The V gene's germline CDR1 is SGHRS and CDR2 YFSETQ. CDR3 length: 15 amino acids. J lost 10 bases, V lost 4 bases, and 12 bases had no gene match. CDR3 in amino acids: CASSVIAGVTKEQFF. For the CDR3, the DNA is TGCGCCAGCAGCGTGATAGCGGGAGTTACGAAAGAGCAGTTCTTC.

This clonotype was found many times. The V gene is TRBV5-1, the J gene TRBJ2-7; 7 bases agree with TRBD1. Germline assignment: CDR1 SGHRS and CDR2 YFSETQ. This CDR3 spans 12 amino acids. The V segment lost 1 base and the J segment 6 bases; nucleotides outside the gene matches: 1. The CDR3 nucleotides are TGCGCCAGCAGCTTGCACAGGGGCGAGCAGTACTTC. Translating it yields CASSLHRGEQYF.

This clonotype was observed once. A much larger clone sits a single nucleotide away, making a read error possible. V gene TRBV28 combines with J gene TRBJ2-1, with D tentatively TRBD2 (6 bases). Germline V lookup: CDR1 MDHEN, CDR2 SYDVKM. The length of the CDR3 is 16 residues. CDR3: CASYQAGRGSYNKQFF. DNA for the CDR3: TGTGCCAGTTATCAAGCGGGCCGAGGCTCCTACAATAAGCAGTTCTTC. Supplemented by reference TRBV28 and TRBJ2-1, the full variable domain reads DVKVTQSSRYLVKRTGEKVFLECVQDMDHENMFWYRQDPGLGLRLIYFSYDVKMKEKGDIPEGYSVSREKKERFSLILESASTNQTSMYLCASYQAGRGSYNKQFFGPGTRLTVL.

This clonotype was detected only once. A read error may account for a junction end that differs from germline. The rearrangement uses TRBV28 and TRBJ1-1; D ambiguous. The CDR3 totals 15 residues. Looked up from germline, CDR1 is MDHEN and CDR2 is SYDVKM. The CDR3, as DNA: TGTGCCGGCAGCCGCCCCGGGGATCGGCACACTGACGCTTTCTTT. Its translation: CAGSRPGDRHTDAFF.

Points on this clonotype: Sequence at one end of the junction differs from germline and may be a read error. V usage is TRBV6-6 and J usage is TRBJ1-5; unclear D gene. CDR3 length: 13 amino acids. The V gene's germline CDR1 is MNHNY and CDR2 SVGAGI (reference sequence). CDR3 loop: CVSSQDPHSPQHF. The CDR3 DNA reads as TGTGTCAGCAGCCAAGACCCCCATTCGCCCCAGCATTTT.

The V call is TRBV28, the J call TRBJ2-2; 7 bases fit TRBD2. The CDR3 runs 15 residues. Looked up from germline, CDR1 is MDHEN and CDR2 is SYDVKM. After removal of 9 bases from V and 3 bases from J, the junction contained 10 bases not matched to a gene. The CDR3 reads CASSPGGGHTGELFF. The DNA for the CDR3 is TGTGCCAGTAGCCCGGGGGGAGGGCACACCGGGGAGCTGTTTTTT.